This T cell receptor (beta chain) derives from a study of OX40 agonist ivuxolimab in advanced cancers. Study as a whole: Patients enrolled in dose escalation were diagnosed with hepatocellular carcinoma, melanoma, renal cell or head and neck cancer. Participants could have had prior anti-PD-1, anti-PD-L1 or anti-CTLA-4 therapy, and less than 45% had some. Findings and caveats of the study: With doses of 0.1-3.0 mg/kg, partial responders showed among the lowest clonal expansion. The specificity for antigen of the expanded peripheral T cells was not determined.

The V gene end was trimmed by 1 base and the J gene end by 5 bases; junction bases not matched to a gene: 7. The CDR3 consists of 15 residues. Germline CDR1 MNHEY, CDR2 SVGAGI. For this clone: Antigen specificity is unknown.

Profiling relied on immunoSEQ multiplex PCR, and the TCRdb table lists in-frame clones only, not all of them. The sample has fewer than 40,000 clones, about 90% seen once. This sequence was found in an adult with an advanced solid tumor such as melanoma, head and neck, liver or kidney cancer. The source was CD4+ or CD8+ T cells sorted from blood, collected in a trial of the OX40 agonist ivuxolimab. The rearrangement links TRBV6-5 to TRBJ1-2; 7 nucleotides align to TRBD1. CDR3 amino acids: CASSYFQGGMYGYTF. The CDR3 DNA reads TGTGCCAGCAGTTACTTTCAGGGGGGAATGTATGGCTACACCTTC.